The rows below give T cell receptor beta chains drawn from one sample of a study of blood T cell repertoires in COVID-19. Sequenced by immunoSEQ multiplex PCR; TCRdb stores in-frame clones only, minus some. The sample lists approximately 150,000 clones; around three quarters were seen once. Sequenced sample: PBMCs or T cells enriched from blood (not recorded which). The receptors were sampled from a woman in her 70s in a cohort exposed to, infected with or recovered from COVID-19 (not recorded which). Each CDR3 is given with its conserved first and last residue. D genes are given only for firm matches. Clone size, where shown, is once, few, many, or a class for clones that have expanded.

>TRBV18|TRBJ2-2|.|.
TGTGCCAGCTCACCCCCCGGGACTTCTAACACCGGGGAGCTGTTTTTT
CASSPPGTSNTGELFF
>TRBV7-9|TRBJ1-1|.|few
TGTGCCAGCAGCTTTCAGATAAACACTGAAGCTTTCTTT
CASSFQINTEAFF
>TRBV5-8|TRBJ1-1|TRBD1|few
TGTGCCAGCAGCTTGCCTCGGACAGGTTTTATGAACACTGAAGCTTTCTTT
CASSLPRTGFMNTEAFF
>TRBV5-5|TRBJ2-1|.|.
TGTGCCAGCAGCTCCACAGCATTTAACGATGATGAGCAGTTCTTC
CASSSTAFNDDEQFF
>TRBV28|TRBJ2-2|TRBD1|.
TGTGCCAGCAGTATTGGGACAGGGGGGGGTGTAAGGGAGCTGTTTTTT
CASSIGTGGGVRELFF
>TRBV19|TRBJ1-5|TRBD1|few
TGTGCCAGTAGTCCAGGACAGGGCGATCAGCCCCAGCATTTT
CASSPGQGDQPQHF
>TRBV30|TRBJ2-7|.|.
TGTGCCTGGAGTCCCAAGGGGGCTAGCGGGGAGCAGTACTTC
CAWSPKGASGEQYF
>TRBV28|TRBJ2-5|TRBD2|few
TGTGCCAGCAAGTTGAGCGGGAGGACCAGGCAAGAGACCCAGTACTTC
CASKLSGRTRQETQYF
>TRBV18|TRBJ2-1|.|.
TGTGCCAGCTCCCCTGGAGATGGGTGGTCCTACAATGAGCAGTTCTTC
CASSPGDGWSYNEQFF
>TRBV10-3|TRBJ2-3|.|.
TGTGCCATCAGTTCTACAGATACGCAGTATTTT
CAISSTDTQYF
>TRBV6-1|TRBJ2-1|TRBD2|medium-sized
TGTGCCAGCAGTGAGACGTTACTAGCGGGAGGGAATGAGCAGTTCTTC
CASSETLLAGGNEQFF
>TRBV19|TRBJ2-3|TRBD2|.
TGTGCCAGTAGTGGGGACGCCTACGCGCTAGCGGCGGACACAGATACGCAGTATTTT
CASSGDAYALAADTDTQYF
>TRBV2|TRBJ2-7|.|.
TGTGCCAGCAGTGAACTTCGCGGTCCCTACGAGCAGTACTTC
CASSELRGPYEQYF
>TRBV5-1|TRBJ2-1|TRBD2|.
TGCGCCAGCAGCTTGGTAGGTAGCGGGAGCTCCTACAATGAGCAGTTCTTC
CASSLVGSGSSYNEQFF
>TRBV7-8|TRBJ2-2|TRBD1|many
TGTGCCAGCAGCGGGTATCAGGGGGCTAACGGGGAGCTGTTTTTT
CASSGYQGANGELFF